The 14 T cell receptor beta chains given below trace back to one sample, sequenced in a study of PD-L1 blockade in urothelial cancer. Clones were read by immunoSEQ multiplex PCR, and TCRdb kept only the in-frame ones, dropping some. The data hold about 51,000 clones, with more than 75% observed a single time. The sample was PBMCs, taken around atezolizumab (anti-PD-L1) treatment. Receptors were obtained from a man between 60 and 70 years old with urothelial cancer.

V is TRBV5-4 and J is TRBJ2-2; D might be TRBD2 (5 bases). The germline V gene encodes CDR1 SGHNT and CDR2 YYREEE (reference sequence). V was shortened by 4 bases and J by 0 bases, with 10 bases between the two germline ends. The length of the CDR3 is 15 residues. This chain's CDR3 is CASSVDSPNTGELFF. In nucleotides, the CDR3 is TGTGCCAGCAGCGTGGACTCGCCGAACACCGGGGAGCTGTTTTTT.

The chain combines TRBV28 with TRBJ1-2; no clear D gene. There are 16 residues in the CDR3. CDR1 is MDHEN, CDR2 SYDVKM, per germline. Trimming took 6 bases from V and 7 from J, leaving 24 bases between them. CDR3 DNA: TGTGCCAGCAGAGCCTCAAATGGGCATCCGGCCGGTGGCTACACCTTC. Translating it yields CASRASNGHPAGGYTF.

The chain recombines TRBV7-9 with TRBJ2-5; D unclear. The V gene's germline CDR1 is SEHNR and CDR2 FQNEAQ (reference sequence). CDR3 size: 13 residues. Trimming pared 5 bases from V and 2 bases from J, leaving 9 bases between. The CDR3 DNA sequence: TGTGCCAGCAGCCCTAGTGGGCAAGAGACCCAGTACTTC. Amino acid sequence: CASSPSGQETQYF.

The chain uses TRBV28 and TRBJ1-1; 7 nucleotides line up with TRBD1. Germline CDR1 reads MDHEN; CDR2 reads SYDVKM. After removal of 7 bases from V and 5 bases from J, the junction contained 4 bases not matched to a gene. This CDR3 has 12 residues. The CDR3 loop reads CASIATGTEAFF. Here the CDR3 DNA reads TGTGCCAGCATCGCGACAGGGACTGAAGCTTTCTTT.

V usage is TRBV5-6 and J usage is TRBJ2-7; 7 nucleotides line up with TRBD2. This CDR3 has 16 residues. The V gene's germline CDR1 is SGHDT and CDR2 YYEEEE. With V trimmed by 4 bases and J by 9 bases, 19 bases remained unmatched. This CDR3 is CASSQVRFPFPGGQYF. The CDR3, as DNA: TGTGCCAGCAGCCAGGTCCGTTTCCCCTTCCCGGGGGGGCAGTACTTC. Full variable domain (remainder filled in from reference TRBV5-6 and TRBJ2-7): DAGVTQSPTHLIKTRGQQVTLRCSPKSGHDTVSWYQQALGQGPQFIFQYYEEEERQRGNFPDRFSGHQFPNYSSELNVNALLLGDSALYLCASSQVRFPFPGGQYFGPGTRLTVT.

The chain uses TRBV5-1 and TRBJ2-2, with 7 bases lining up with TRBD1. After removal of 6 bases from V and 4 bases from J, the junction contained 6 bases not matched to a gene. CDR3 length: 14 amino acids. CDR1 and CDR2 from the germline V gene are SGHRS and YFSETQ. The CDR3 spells CASNDRAATGELFF. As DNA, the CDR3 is TGCGCCAGCAACGACAGGGCGGCCACCGGGGAGCTGTTTTTT. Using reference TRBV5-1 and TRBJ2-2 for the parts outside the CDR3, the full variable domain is KAGVTQTPRYLIKTRGQQVTLSCSPISGHRSVSWYQQTPGQGLQFLFEYFSETQRNKGNFPGRFSGRQFSNSRSEMNVSTLELGDSALYLCASNDRAATGELFFGEGSRLTVL.

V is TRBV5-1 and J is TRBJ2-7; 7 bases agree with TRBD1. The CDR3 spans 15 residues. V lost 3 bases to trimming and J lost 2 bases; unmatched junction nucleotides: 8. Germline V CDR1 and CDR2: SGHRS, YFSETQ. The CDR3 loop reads CASSWLGQDTYEQYF. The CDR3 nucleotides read TGCGCCAGCAGCTGGCTAGGACAGGACACCTACGAGCAGTACTTC.

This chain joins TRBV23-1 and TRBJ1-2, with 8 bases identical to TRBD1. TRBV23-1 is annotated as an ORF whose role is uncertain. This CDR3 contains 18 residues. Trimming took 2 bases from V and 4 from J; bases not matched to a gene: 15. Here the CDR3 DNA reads TGCGCCAGCAGTCAAACGGGACAGGTACTCCCTGTCGGCTATGGCTACACCTTC. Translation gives CASSQTGQVLPVGYGYTF.

The CDR3 protein is CASRISTGSNQPQHF. In nucleotides, the CDR3 is TGTGCCAGCAGAATCTCCACAGGAAGCAATCAGCCCCAGCATTTT. This chain connects TRBV6-5 to TRBJ1-5; D may be TRBD1 (5 bases). Germline assignment: CDR1 MNHEY and CDR2 SVGAGI. This CDR3 has 15 amino acids. V was clipped by 6 bases and J by 1 base, with 13 bases between them.

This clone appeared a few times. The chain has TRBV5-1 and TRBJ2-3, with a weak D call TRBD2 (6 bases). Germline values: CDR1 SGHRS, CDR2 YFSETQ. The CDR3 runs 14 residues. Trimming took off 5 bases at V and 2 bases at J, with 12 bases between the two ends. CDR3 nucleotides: TGCGCCAGCAGGAGGGACTCCTACACAGATACGCAGTATTTT. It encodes CASRRDSYTDTQYF.

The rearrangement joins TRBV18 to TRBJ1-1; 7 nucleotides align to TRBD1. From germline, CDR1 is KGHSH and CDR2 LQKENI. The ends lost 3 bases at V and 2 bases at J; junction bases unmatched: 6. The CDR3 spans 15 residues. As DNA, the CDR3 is TGTGCCAGCTCACCCCAAACAGGGGACAACACTGAAGCTTTCTTT. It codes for CASSPQTGDNTEAFF.

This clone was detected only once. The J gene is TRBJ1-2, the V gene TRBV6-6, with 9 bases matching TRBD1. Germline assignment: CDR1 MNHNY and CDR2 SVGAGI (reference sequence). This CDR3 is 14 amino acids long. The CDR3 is CAIQRLQGAEGYTF. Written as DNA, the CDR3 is TGTGCGATCCAGAGACTACAGGGGGCTGAGGGCTACACCTTC.

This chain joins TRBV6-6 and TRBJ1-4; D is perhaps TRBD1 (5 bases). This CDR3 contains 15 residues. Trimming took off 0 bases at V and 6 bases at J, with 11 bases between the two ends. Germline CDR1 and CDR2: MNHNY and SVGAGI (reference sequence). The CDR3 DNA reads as TGTGCCAGCAGTTACTCGAGCAGGGTGGATGAAAAACTGTTTTTT. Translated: CASSYSSRVDEKLFF.

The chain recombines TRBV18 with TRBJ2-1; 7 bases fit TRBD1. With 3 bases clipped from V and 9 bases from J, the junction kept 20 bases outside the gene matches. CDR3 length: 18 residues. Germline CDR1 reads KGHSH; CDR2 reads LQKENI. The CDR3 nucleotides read TGTGCCAGCTCACCGGTTCTGGGGACAGCGATTACGTGGAGTGAGCAGTTCTTC. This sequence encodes CASSPVLGTAITWSEQFF. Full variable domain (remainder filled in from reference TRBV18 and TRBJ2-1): NAGVMQNPRHLVRRRGQEARLRCSPMKGHSHVYWYRQLPEEGLKFMVYLQKENIIDESGMPKERFSAEFPKEGPSILRIQQVVRGDSAAYFCASSPVLGTAITWSEQFFGPGTRLTVL.